This TCR beta chain was captured in a study of cytomegalovirus exposure and HLA in healthy donors. Background on the study: Out of around 360 genotyped donors, approximately 84% belonged to the Caucasian-associated ancestry cluster.

Broader study findings: Previously analyzed data showed that most TCR beta V segments were productive at a frequency of about 90% or about 30%. The study recorded more than 150 TCR beta chains that were cytomegalovirus-associated.

A note on this clone: The antigen is undetermined.

This CDR3 comprises 14 residues. CDR1 and CDR2 from the germline V gene are ENHRY and SYGVKD. V lost 4 bases and J lost 1, with 10 bases in between. PCR amplification relied on 60 Vbeta primers (plus 13 Jbeta primers). The assay was immunoSEQ multiplex PCR, and TCRdb's table has in-frame clones only and misses some. The table lists around 130,000 clones, 85% to 90% of them singletons. J is TRBJ1-1 and V is TRBV10-3; TRBD1 is a possible D gene (6 bases). The specimen was PBMCs. This TCR was recovered from a young woman in good health and CMV-seropositive. The CDR3 sequence is CAISVTGQNTEAFF. CDR3 nucleotide sequence: TGTGCCATCAGTGTTACAGGGCAGAACACTGAAGCTTTCTTT.